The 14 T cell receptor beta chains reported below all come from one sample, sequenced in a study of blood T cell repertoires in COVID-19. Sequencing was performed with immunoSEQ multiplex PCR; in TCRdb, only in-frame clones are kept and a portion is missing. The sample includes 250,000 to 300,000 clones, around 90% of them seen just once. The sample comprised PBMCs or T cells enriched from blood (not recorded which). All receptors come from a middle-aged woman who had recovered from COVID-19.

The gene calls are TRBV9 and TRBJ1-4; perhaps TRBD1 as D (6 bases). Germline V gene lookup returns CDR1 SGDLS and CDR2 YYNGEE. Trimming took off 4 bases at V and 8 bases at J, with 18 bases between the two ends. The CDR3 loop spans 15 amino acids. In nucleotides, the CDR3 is TGTGCCAGCAGCCCCTCGGACAGATCATTGGAAAAACTGTTTTTT. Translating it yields CASSPSDRSLEKLFF.

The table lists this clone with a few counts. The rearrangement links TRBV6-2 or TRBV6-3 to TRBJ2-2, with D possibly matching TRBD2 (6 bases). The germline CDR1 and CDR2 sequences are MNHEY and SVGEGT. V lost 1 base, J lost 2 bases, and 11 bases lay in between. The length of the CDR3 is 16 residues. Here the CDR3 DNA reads TGTGCCAGCAGTTACTTGAGCGGGTTAAACACCGGGGAGCTGTTTTTT. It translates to CASSYLSGLNTGELFF.

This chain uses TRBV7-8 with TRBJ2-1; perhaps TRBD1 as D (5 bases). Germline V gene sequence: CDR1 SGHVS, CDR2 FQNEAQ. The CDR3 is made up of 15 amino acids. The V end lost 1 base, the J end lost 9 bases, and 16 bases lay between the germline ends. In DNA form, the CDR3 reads TGTGCCAGCAGCTTAGAACAGGCGACCTCGGGTGAGCAGTTCTTC. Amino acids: CASSLEQATSGEQFF.

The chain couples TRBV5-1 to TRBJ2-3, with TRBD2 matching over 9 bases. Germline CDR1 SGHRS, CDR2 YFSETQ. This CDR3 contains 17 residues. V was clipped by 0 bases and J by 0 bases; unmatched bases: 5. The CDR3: CASSLERGASSTDTQYF. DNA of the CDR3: TGCGCCAGCAGCTTGGAGCGGGGGGCCTCTAGCACAGATACGCAGTATTTT.

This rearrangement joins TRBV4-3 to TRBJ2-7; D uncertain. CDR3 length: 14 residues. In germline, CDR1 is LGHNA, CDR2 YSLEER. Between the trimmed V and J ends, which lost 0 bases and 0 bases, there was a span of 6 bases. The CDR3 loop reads CASSQELASYEQYF. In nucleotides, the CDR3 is TGCGCCAGCAGCCAAGAGCTGGCCTCCTACGAGCAGTACTTC.

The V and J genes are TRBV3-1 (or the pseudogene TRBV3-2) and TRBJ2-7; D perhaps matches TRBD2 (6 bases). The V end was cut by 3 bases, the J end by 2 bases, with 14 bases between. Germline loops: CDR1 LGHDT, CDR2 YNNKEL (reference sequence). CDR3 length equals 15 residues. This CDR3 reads CASSHRDSRPYEQYF. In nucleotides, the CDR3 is TGTGCCAGCAGCCACCGGGACTCCCGCCCCTACGAGCAGTACTTC.

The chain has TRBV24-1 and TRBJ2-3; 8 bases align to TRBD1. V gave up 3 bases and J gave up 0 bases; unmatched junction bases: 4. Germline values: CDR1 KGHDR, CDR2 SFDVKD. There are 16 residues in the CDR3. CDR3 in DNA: TGTGCCACCAGTGATCCGAACAGGGGGAGCACAGATACGCAGTATTTT. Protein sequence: CATSDPNRGSTDTQYF.

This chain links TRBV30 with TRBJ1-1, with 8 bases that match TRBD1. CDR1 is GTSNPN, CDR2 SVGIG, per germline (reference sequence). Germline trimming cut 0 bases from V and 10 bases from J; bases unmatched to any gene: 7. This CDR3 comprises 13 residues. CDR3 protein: CAWSVQGARPAFF. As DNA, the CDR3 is TGTGCCTGGAGTGTCCAGGGGGCGCGGCCAGCTTTCTTT.

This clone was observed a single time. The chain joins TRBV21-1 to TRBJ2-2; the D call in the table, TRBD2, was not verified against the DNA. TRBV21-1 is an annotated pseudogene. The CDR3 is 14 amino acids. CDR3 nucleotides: TGTGCCAGCAGCAAATCTGAGCGGGGCGGGGAGCTGTTTTTT. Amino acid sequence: CASSKSERGGELFF.

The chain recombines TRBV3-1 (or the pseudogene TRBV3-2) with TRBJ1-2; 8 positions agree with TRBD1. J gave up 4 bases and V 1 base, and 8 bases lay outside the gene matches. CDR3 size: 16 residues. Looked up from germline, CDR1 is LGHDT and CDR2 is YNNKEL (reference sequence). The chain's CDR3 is CASSQVSQGAGYGYTF. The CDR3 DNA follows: TGTGCCAGCAGCCAAGTGTCTCAGGGGGCGGGCTATGGCTACACCTTC.

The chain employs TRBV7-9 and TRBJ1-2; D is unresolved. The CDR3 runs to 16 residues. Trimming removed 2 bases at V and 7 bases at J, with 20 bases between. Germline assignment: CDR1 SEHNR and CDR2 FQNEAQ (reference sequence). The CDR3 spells CASSLSPGTSGSGYTF. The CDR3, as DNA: TGTGCCAGCAGCTTATCCCCGGGAACTAGTGGTAGTGGCTACACCTTC.

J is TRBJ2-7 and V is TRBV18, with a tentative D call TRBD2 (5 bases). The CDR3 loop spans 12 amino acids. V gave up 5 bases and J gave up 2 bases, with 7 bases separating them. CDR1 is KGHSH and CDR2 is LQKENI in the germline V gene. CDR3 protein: CASSSGTYEQYF. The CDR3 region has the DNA TGTGCCAGCTCATCCGGGACCTACGAGCAGTACTTC. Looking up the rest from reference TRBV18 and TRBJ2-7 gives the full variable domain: NAGVMQNPRHLVRRRGQEARLRCSPMKGHSHVYWYRQLPEEGLKFMVYLQKENIIDESGMPKERFSAEFPKEGPSILRIQQVVRGDSAAYFCASSSGTYEQYFGPGTRLTVT.

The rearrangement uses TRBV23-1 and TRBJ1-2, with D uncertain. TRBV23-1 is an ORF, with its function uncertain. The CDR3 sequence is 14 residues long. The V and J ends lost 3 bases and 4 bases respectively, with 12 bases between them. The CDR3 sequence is CASSQKGDSYGYTF. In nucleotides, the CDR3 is TGCGCCAGCAGTCAGAAAGGAGATTCCTATGGCTACACCTTC.

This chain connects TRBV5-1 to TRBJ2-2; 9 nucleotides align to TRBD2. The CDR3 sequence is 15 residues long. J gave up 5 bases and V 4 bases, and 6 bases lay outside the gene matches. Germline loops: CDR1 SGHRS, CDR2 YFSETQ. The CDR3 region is CASSRGRERTGELFF. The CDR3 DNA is TGCGCCAGCAGCCGCGGGAGGGAAAGGACCGGGGAGCTGTTTTTT.